This T cell receptor (beta chain) emerged from a study of shared clonotypes between healthy human individuals (dated by TCRdb to about 2020). The study in broad terms: The cohort comprised a couple of women and a few men aged 18 to 49 years. Different laboratories and diverse techniques were used to prepare libraries and sequence TCR repertoires, to increase sequencing depth and limit assay-specific biases. For each donor, CD4 naive and CD4 memory were each run on three plates, CD8 naive on two plates, and CD8 memory on one plate. The study deeply sequenced blood TCR repertoires of about 5 healthy adults to estimate repertoire size and the extent of clonotype sharing between individuals. Per donor, leukapheresis produced somewhere between about 0.94 and 10 billion PBMCs.

Study-wide conclusions, independent of this receptor: Because the study included only a small number of donors, the genetic and exposure-history diversity represented was limited. Sampling was limited to blood, and TCR repertoires in tissue likely differ from TCR repertoires in blood. Compared with non-shared clonotypes, the clonotypes found in all four sorted-subset donors had higher generation probabilities. Rarefaction of sorted-subset datasets indicated incomplete sequencing despite the large sequencing depth. Pairwise subsampling indicated that sequencing depth was expected to affect the degree of clonotype sharing among donors. Larger estimated clonotype richness was generally found for naive subsets than for memory subsets. When several donors were compared, the shared fraction of clonotypes was about 5.2% for naive CD4, around 3.5% for naive CD8, roughly 2.5% for memory CD4, and under 0.5% for memory CD8.

The CDR3 holds 10 amino acids from the cysteine to the phenylalanine. Kept here is only the CDR3 DNA, which spans 30 bases and is read in frame from base 1. According to the germline V gene, CDR1 reads SNHLY and CDR2 reads FYNNEI. CD8 naive samples consisted of CD45RO-negative cells that were positively selected for CCR7, yielding a CD45RA+CCR7+ population without TemRA cells. Healthy HIV-negative adults with no recently reported acute infections or vaccinations were included as donors. Every donor was a Caucasian adult living in Nashville, Tennessee, USA. After blood collection by leukapheresis, PBMCs were isolated using Ficoll-Histopaque density gradient centrifugation and then cryopreserved in the vapor phase of liquid nitrogen. Analytical flow cytometry was used to check the purity and quantity of each magnetically sorted T cell population. Genomic DNA was isolated from every sorted fraction and measured by UV absorbance on a Nanodrop 2000c.

Using the deep immunoSEQ assay, multiplex PCR amplified TCR CDR3 regions from genomic DNA. For each cell subset, the extracted genomic DNA was distributed evenly across all wells of several immunoSEQ 96-well plates, and each plate served as one replicate. For sorted subsets, roughly 190 ng of genomic DNA, equivalent to some 30,000 T cell genomes, went into each replicate PCR. The purified libraries were quantified using a Qubit 3.0 fluorometer, sized with a Bioanalyzer 2100, and then quantified again using the KAPA Library Quantification kit. A separate single-read 150-cycle Illumina NextSeq 550 flow cell was used to sequence each immunoSEQ 96-well plate. As for the original processing: Because the immunoSEQ output held only junctional sequences and lacked quality scores, the filtering could not match the filtering applied to full-length reads. To assign V/J genes and CDR3, sequences were annotated against IMGT germline references using PyIR, a Python wrapper for IgBLAST v1.9. Reads with weak V/J assignments (E-value above 1e-6), missing CDR3, stop codons, out-of-frame junctions, or ambiguous translated residues were removed. V3J clonotypes were defined as sequences sharing the same inferred V gene, J gene, and CDR3 amino acid sequence. To compute the percentage overlap between repertoires, the number of shared unique clonotypes was divided by the size of the smaller repertoire. Three approaches were used to assess repertoire richness: RTK rarefaction, the Chao1 estimator, and Recon v2.1 estimates of unobserved clonotypes. Generation probabilities for all TCRbeta clonotypes obtained by the gDNA method from several donors were computed using OLGA. TCRdb mirrors the immuneACCESS table, restricted to in-frame sequences. Some clones are absent from its copies; in checked studies, under half trace to an unresolved V gene, and the reason for the others is unknown. The DNA gave D and trimming, while V, J and clone size come from that table. The sample records about 2 million clones, about 95% of which are singletons. Roughly 1.2% of the sample belongs to the ten largest clones.

There are a few counts of this clone. Which antigen it targets is not known. Mismatch with germline at one junction end may stem from a read error. Rearrangement joined TRBV2 to TRBJ1-1, with 8 junctional bases fitting TRBD1. Sequencing was performed on naive CD8+ T cells sorted from blood. According to the study, the label for this sample's cell subset or site signals: CD45RA+CCR7+. The sequence was collected from a man between 18 and 35 years old in good health. The DNA is as follows: TGTGCCAGCACGCGCGGACAGGGCGTATTT. This yields the protein CASTRGQGVF.